Sequencing of this TCR beta chain was carried out in a study of cytomegalovirus exposure and HLA in healthy donors. Overall study results and limits: Sequencing depth across donors, presence/absence analyses assumed, was roughly uniform. Per a later analysis, HLA-associated TCR beta chains showed more clonal expansion than other, equally common TCR beta chains.

This clone was detected only a few times. Antigen: not known. It was with 60 Vbeta and 13 Jbeta primers that the PCR ran. TCRdb's copy holds only in-frame clones and misses some; the assay was immunoSEQ multiplex PCR. Among some 170,000 clones, 60% to 80% were seen once, and the ten largest hold about 3.8%. Input material: PBMCs. The receptor's source is a man younger than 45 in good health and CMV-seropositive.

The CDR3 nucleotides are TGTGCCAGCAGTGTGACTAGCGGGGGGGCAGATACGCAGTATTTT. This sequence encodes CASSVTSGGADTQYF. This chain joins TRBV6-1 and TRBJ2-3, with 14 bases lining up with TRBD2. V lost 4 bases to trimming and J lost 4 bases; unmatched junction nucleotides: 1. In germline, CDR1 is MNHNS, CDR2 SASEGT. The CDR3 is 15 amino acids.